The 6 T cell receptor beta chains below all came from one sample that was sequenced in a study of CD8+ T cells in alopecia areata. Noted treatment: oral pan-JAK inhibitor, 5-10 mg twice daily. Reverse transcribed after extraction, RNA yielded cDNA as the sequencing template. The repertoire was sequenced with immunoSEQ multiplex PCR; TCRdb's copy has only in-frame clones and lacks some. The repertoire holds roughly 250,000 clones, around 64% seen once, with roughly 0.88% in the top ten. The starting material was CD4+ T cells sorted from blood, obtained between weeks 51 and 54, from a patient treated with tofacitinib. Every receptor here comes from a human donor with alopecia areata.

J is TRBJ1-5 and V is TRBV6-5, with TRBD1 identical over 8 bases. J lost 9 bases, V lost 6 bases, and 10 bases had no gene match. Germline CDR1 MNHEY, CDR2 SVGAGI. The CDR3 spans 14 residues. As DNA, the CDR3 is TGTGCCAGCAGCGGACAGGGTAAAGGGGCGCCCCAGCATTTT. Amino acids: CASSGQGKGAPQHF.

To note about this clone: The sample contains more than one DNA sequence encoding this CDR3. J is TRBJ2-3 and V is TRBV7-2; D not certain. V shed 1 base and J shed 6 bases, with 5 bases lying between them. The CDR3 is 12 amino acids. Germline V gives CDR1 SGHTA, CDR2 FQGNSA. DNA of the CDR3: TGTGCCAGCAGCTTAGATACGGATACGCAGTATTTT. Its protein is CASSLDTDTQYF.

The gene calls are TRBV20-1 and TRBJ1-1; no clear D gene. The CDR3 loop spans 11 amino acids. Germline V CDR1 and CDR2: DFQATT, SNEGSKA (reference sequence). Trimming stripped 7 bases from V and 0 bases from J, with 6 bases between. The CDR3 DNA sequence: TGCAGTGGGGCGATGAACACTGAAGCTTTCTTT. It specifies CSGAMNTEAFF.

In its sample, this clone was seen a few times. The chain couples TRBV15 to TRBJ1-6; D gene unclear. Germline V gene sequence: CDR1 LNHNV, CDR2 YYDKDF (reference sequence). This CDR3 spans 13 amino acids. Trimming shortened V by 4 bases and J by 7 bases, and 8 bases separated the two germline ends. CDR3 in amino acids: CATSIGRNSPLHF. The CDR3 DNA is TGTGCCACCAGCATAGGAAGGAATTCACCCCTCCACTTT.

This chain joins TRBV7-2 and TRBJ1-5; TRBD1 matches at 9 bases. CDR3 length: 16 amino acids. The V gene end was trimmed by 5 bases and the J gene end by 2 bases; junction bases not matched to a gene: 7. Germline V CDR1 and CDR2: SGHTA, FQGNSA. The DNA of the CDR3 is TGTGCCAGCAGCCTAGGGACAGGGTTAGGCAATCAGCCCCAGCATTTT. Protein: CASSLGTGLGNQPQHF.

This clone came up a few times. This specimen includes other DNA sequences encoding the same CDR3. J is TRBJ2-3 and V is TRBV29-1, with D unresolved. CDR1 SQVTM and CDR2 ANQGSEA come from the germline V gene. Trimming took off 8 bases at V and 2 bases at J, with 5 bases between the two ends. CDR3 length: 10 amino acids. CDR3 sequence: CSSYTDTQYF. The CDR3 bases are TGCAGCTCCTACACAGATACGCAGTATTTT.